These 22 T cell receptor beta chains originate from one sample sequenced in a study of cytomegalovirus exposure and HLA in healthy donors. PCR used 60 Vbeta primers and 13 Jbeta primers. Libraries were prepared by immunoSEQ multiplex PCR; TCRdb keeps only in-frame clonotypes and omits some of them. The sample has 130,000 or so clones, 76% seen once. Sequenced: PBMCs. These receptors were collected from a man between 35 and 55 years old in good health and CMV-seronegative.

The CDR3 DNA is TGCGCCAGCAGCCAAGGTGGCGGGAGGAGCACAGATACGCAGTATTTT. Its translation: CASSQGGGRSTDTQYF. This chain joins TRBV4-1 and TRBJ2-3, with TRBD2 matching over 8 bases. V was pared by 1 base and J by 0 bases, with 3 bases of the junction left unmatched. CDR1 and CDR2 from the germline V gene are MGHRA and YSYEKL. The CDR3 loop spans 16 amino acids.

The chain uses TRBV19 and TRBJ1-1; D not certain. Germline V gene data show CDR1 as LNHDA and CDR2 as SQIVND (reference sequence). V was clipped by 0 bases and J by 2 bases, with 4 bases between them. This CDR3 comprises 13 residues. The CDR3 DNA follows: TGTGCCAGTAGTATAGACGGTAACACTGAAGCTTTCTTT. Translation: CASSIDGNTEAFF.

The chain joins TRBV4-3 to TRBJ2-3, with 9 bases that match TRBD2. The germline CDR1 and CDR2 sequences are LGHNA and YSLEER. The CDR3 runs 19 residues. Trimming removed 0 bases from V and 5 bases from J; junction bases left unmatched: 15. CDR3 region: CASSQDEGPAGGPEDTQYF. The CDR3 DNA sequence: TGCGCCAGCAGCCAAGATGAGGGGCCCGCGGGGGGGCCTGAAGATACGCAGTATTTT.

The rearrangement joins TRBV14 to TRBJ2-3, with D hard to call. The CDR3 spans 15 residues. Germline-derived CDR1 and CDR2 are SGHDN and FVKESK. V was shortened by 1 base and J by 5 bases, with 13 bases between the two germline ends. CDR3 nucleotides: TGTGCCAGCAGCCAAGTTGAGAGTAGTCGAGATACGCAGTATTTT. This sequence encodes CASSQVESSRDTQYF.

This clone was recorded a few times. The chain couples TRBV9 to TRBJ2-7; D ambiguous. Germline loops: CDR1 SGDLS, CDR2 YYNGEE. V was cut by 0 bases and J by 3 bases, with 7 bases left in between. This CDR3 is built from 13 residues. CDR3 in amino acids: CASSVDGYYEQYF. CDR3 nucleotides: TGTGCCAGCAGCGTAGACGGGTACTACGAGCAGTACTTC.

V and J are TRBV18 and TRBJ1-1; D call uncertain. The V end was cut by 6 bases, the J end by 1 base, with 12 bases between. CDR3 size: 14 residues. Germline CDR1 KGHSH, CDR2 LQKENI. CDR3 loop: CASSQSGGNTEAFF. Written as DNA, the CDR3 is TGTGCCAGCTCTCAAAGTGGAGGGAACACTGAAGCTTTCTTT.

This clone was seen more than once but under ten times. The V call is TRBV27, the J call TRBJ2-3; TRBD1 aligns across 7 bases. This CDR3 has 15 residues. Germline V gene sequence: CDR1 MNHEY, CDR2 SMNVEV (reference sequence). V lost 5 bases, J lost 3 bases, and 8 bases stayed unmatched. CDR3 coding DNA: TGTGCCAGCAGTCCGACAGGGTATGATACAGATACGCAGTATTTT. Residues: CASSPTGYDTDTQYF.

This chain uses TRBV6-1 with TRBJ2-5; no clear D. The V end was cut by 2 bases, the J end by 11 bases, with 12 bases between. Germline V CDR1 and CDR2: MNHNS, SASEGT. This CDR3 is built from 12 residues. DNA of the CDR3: TGTGCCAGCAGTGAAAAGCTCGGTGAGCAGTACTTC. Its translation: CASSEKLGEQYF.

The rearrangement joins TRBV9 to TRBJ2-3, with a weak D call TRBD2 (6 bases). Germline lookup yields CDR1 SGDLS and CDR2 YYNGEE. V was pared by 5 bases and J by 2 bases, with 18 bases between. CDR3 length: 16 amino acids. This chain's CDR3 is CASRLSSGGITDTQYF. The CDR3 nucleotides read TGTGCCAGCAGACTTTCCAGCGGAGGGATCACAGATACGCAGTATTTT.

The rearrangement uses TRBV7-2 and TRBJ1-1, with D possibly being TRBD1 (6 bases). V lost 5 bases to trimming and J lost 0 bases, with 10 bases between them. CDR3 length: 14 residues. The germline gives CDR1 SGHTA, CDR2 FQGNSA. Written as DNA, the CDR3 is TGTGCCAGCAGCCCGGACAGTCTGAACACTGAAGCTTTCTTT. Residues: CASSPDSLNTEAFF.

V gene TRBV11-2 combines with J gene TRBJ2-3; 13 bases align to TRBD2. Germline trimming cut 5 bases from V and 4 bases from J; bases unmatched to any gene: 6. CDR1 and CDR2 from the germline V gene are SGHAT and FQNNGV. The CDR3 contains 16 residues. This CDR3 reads CASSPGLAGAADTQYF. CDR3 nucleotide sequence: TGTGCCAGCAGCCCCGGACTAGCGGGAGCCGCAGATACGCAGTATTTT.

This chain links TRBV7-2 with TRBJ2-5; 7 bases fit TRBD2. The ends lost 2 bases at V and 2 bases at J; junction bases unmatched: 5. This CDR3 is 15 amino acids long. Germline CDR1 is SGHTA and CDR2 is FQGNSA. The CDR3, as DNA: TGTGCCAGCAGCTTATCGGGAGGTGGGCAAGAGACCCAGTACTTC. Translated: CASSLSGGGQETQYF.

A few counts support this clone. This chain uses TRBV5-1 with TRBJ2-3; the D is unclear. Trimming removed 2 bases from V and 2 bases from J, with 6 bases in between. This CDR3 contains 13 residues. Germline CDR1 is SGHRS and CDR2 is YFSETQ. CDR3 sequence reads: CASSFGLTDTQYF. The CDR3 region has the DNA TGCGCCAGCAGCTTTGGCCTCACAGATACGCAGTATTTT.

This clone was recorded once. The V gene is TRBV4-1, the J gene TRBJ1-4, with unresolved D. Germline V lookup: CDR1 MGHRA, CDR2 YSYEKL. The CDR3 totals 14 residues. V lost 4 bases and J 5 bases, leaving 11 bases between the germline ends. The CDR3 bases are TGCGCCAGCAGCCTTACAGATGGAAATGAAAAACTGTTTTTT. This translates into CASSLTDGNEKLFF.

CDR3 DNA sequence: TGTGCCAGTAGTCGTGGTTCCGGGACTAGCTCCTACAATGAGCAGTTCTTC. It specifies CASSRGSGTSSYNEQFF. The chain recombines TRBV19 with TRBJ2-1, with TRBD2 matching over 8 bases. The CDR3 contains 17 residues. Germline-derived CDR1 and CDR2 are LNHDA and SQIVND (reference sequence). V was pared by 5 bases and J by 0 bases, with 9 bases of the junction left unmatched.

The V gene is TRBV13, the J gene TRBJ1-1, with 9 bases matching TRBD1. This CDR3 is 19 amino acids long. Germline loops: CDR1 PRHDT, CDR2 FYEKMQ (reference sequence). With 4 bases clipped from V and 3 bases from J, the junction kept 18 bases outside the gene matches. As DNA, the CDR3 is TGTGCCAGCAGCTCCGCCGGAGCCGGGACAGGGACCATCGACACTGAAGCTTTCTTT. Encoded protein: CASSSAGAGTGTIDTEAFF.

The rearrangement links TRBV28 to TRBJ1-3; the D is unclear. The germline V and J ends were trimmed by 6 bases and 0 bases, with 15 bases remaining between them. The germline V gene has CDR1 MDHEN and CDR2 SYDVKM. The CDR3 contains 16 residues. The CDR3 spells CASSGEHANSGNTIYF. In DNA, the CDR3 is TGTGCCAGCAGCGGGGAGCACGCAAACTCTGGAAACACCATATATTTT.

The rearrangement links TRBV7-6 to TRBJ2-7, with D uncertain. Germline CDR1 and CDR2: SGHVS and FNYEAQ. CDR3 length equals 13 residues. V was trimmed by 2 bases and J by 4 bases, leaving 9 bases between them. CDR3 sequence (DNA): TGTGCCAGCAGCTTAACACATCTTTACGAGCAGTACTTC. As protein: CASSLTHLYEQYF.

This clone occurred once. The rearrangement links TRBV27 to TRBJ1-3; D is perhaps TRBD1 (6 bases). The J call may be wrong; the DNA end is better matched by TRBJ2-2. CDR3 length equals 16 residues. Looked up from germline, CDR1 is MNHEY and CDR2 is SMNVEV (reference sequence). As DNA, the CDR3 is TGTGCCAGCAGCCAAACGCAGGGGTTGAACACCGGGGAGCTGTTTTTT. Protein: CASSQTQGLNTGELFF.

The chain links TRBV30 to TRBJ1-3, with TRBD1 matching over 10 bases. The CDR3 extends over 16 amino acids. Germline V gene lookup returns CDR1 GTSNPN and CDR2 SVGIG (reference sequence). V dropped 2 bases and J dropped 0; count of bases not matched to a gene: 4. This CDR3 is CAWSPRTGGSGNTIYF. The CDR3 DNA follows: TGTGCCTGGAGTCCAAGGACAGGGGGCTCTGGAAACACCATATATTTT.

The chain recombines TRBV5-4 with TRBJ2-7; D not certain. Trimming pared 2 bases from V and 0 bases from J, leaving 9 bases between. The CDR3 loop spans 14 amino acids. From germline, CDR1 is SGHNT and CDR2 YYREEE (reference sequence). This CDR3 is CASSFLSDSYEQYF. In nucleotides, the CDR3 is TGTGCCAGCAGCTTCCTCAGTGACTCCTACGAGCAGTACTTC.

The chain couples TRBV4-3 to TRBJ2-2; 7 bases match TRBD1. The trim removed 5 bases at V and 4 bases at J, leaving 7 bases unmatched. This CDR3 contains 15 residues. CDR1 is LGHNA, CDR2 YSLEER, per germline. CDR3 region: CASSGRTGVTGELFF. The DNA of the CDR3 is TGCGCCAGCAGCGGGCGGACAGGAGTCACCGGGGAGCTGTTTTTT.